The 2 T cell receptor beta chains listed next were all sequenced from one sample in a study of cytomegalovirus exposure and HLA in healthy donors. TCRdb keeps only in-frame clones here, not all; method: immunoSEQ multiplex PCR. The repertoire holds 150,000 to 200,000 clones, with around 84% as singletons. The specimen sequenced was PBMCs. These receptors all stem from a young man in good health and CMV-seropositive.

In DNA, the CDR3 is TGTGCCAGCAGTTACTCGGACAGGAACACTGAAGCTTTCTTT. Its translation: CASSYSDRNTEAFF. This chain links TRBV28 with TRBJ1-1, with D perhaps TRBD1 (6 bases). CDR1 and CDR2 (germline): MDHEN, SYDVKM. V was clipped by 4 bases and J by 1 base, with 10 bases between them. This CDR3 contains 14 residues.

The V and J genes are TRBV27 and TRBJ1-5, with TRBD1 matching over 9 bases. Germline V lookup: CDR1 MNHEY, CDR2 SMNVEV (reference sequence). V gave up 3 bases and J gave up 5 bases; unmatched junction bases: 2. CDR3 size: 14 residues. This chain's CDR3 is CASSLTGGDQPQHF. CDR3 DNA sequence: TGTGCCAGCAGTTTGACAGGGGGTGATCAGCCCCAGCATTTT.